The 29 T cell receptor beta chains below all came from one sample that was sequenced in a study of T cells expressing NK-cell markers. TCRdb reprocessed the 5' RACE reads, with one entry per CDR3 protein and no DNA. The repertoire table contains about 550,000 distinct CDR3 sequences. The sample taken for sequencing was blood T cells: a sorted CD56 or NKG2C T cell subset, CD4+ or CD8+ T cells, or bulk PBMC T cells (not recorded which). The origin of the receptors is a man between 18 and 29 years old in good health.

The rearrangement links TRBV10-3 to TRBJ2-7; TCRdb picks TRBD1, but there is no DNA to check that call. The CDR3 loop spans 16 amino acids. CDR1 is ENHRY and CDR2 is SYGVKD in the germline V gene. The CDR3 protein is CAISDRKDRETYEQYF.

The CDR3 spells CASSPSTGLPDYGYTF. The J gene is TRBJ1-2, the V gene TRBV6-1; the TCRdb call, TRBD1, lacks DNA for checking. The CDR3 has 16 residues. Germline V gene lookup returns CDR1 MNHNS and CDR2 SASEGT.

The chain uses TRBV7-2 and TRBJ2-7; TCRdb outputs TRBD1, but without DNA this stays unchecked. The length of the CDR3 is 15 residues. Germline V gene lookup returns CDR1 SGHTA and CDR2 FQGNSA. The CDR3 reads CASSSRGALYGEQYF.

J is TRBJ2-2 and V is TRBV20-1; TCRdb's D gene call, TRBD2, goes unchecked for lack of DNA. Germline loops: CDR1 DFQATT, CDR2 SNEGSKA (reference sequence). The CDR3 covers 17 residues. This CDR3 reads CSARGTSGRAGSGELFF.

The J gene is TRBJ2-1, the V gene TRBV6-1; checking the TCRdb D call of TRBD1 is not possible without DNA. Germline V lookup: CDR1 MNHNS, CDR2 SASEGT. CDR3 size: 15 residues. The CDR3 loop reads CASSQSGAARNEQFF.

V gene TRBV5-6 combines with J gene TRBJ2-1; the D call from TCRdb, TRBD1, cannot be confirmed without DNA. Germline V gene sequence: CDR1 SGHDT, CDR2 YYEEEE. This CDR3 is 16 amino acids long. The CDR3 spells CASSLSRQGLYNEQFF. Complete variable domain (other parts from reference TRBV5-6 and TRBJ2-1): DAGVTQSPTHLIKTRGQQVTLRCSPKSGHDTVSWYQQALGQGPQFIFQYYEEEERQRGNFPDRFSGHQFPNYSSELNVNALLLGDSALYLCASSLSRQGLYNEQFFGPGTRLTVL.

V gene TRBV7-9 combines with J gene TRBJ1-1; checking the TCRdb D call of TRBD1 is not possible without DNA. This CDR3 spans 15 amino acids. Germline loops: CDR1 SEHNR, CDR2 FQNEAQ (reference sequence). This CDR3 reads CASSTRTGLNTEAFF.

The chain's CDR3 is CASSFQVHNEQFF. The rearrangement links TRBV5-1 to TRBJ2-1. The CDR3 spans 13 residues. The germline V gene has CDR1 SGHRS and CDR2 YFSETQ.

The gene calls are TRBV27 and TRBJ2-7; lacking DNA, the TRBD1 call made by TCRdb goes unchecked. Germline CDR1 is MNHEY and CDR2 is SMNVEV (reference sequence). This CDR3 region has 16 residues. The CDR3 loop reads CASSLSVPLTVYEQYF.

The chain carries TRBV25-1 and TRBJ2-1; lacking DNA, the TRBD2 call made by TCRdb goes unchecked. Germline V gene sequence: CDR1 MGHDK, CDR2 SYGVNS. The CDR3 loop spans 11 amino acids. CDR3 region: CASSGSPEQFF.

The chain employs TRBV13 and TRBJ2-7; TCRdb outputs TRBD2, but without DNA this stays unchecked. The germline V gene encodes CDR1 PRHDT and CDR2 FYEKMQ (reference sequence). CDR3 length: 15 amino acids. The CDR3: CASSFPGTSKNEQYF.

The CDR3 loop is CASSVEGFDGETQYF. The V and J genes are TRBV9 and TRBJ2-5. The germline V gene encodes CDR1 SGDLS and CDR2 YYNGEE. The CDR3 extends over 15 amino acids.

This chain joins TRBV6-5 and TRBJ2-7; TCRdb's assignment of TRBD1 cannot be checked, as there is no DNA. This CDR3 comprises 13 residues. Germline CDR1 reads MNHEY; CDR2 reads SVGAGI. The CDR3 loop is CASSYGTYYEQYF.

CDR3 in amino acids: CATSSPGTGAHEQYF. This chain uses TRBV15 with TRBJ2-7; the D call from TCRdb, TRBD1, cannot be confirmed without DNA. The CDR3 has 15 amino acids. CDR1 and CDR2 from the germline V gene are LNHNV and YYDKDF (reference sequence).

The chain joins TRBV7-8 to TRBJ2-2; the TCRdb call, TRBD1, lacks DNA for checking. The CDR3 contains 16 residues. Germline V gene sequence: CDR1 SGHVS, CDR2 FQNEAQ. The CDR3 sequence: CAAGRRQGKNTGELFF.

This chain uses TRBV10-3 with TRBJ1-5; the D call from TCRdb, TRBD1, cannot be confirmed without DNA. The CDR3 consists of 16 residues. Germline V gene data show CDR1 as ENHRY and CDR2 as SYGVKD. The CDR3 protein is CAISDPGQKNQRPQHF.

The chain links TRBV20-1 to TRBJ2-7; as DNA is missing, the TRBD1 call by TCRdb cannot be tested. The CDR3 spans 15 residues. Germline-derived CDR1 and CDR2 are DFQATT and SNEGSKA (reference sequence). The CDR3 loop reads CSARGQVELLGEQYF.

The CDR3 spells CASSSYGGLAGANSYEQYF. V usage is TRBV12-3 or TRBV12-4 and J usage is TRBJ2-7; absent DNA, TCRdb's TRBD2 call cannot be checked. The length of the CDR3 is 19 residues.

V usage is TRBV14 and J usage is TRBJ2-1. The CDR3 contains 15 residues. CDR1 is SGHDN, CDR2 FVKESK, per germline. The CDR3 loop reads CASSQYRRGYNEQFF.

This chain joins TRBV3-1 and TRBJ2-4. Germline V gene lookup returns CDR1 LGHDT and CDR2 YNNKEL (reference sequence). The CDR3 runs 12 residues. This CDR3 is CASSPQENIQYF. Complete variable domain (other parts from reference TRBV3-1 and TRBJ2-4): DTAVSQTPKYLVTQMGNDKSIKCEQNLGHDTMYWYKQDSKKFLKIMFSYNNKELIINETVPNRFSPKSPDKAHLNLHINSLELGDSAVYFCASSPQENIQYFGAGTRLSVL.

The V gene is TRBV28, the J gene TRBJ1-4. This CDR3 is 13 amino acids long. The V gene's germline CDR1 is MDHEN and CDR2 SYDVKM. The CDR3 loop reads CASARSSDEKLFF. Full variable domain (rest looked up from reference TRBV28 and TRBJ1-4): DVKVTQSSRYLVKRTGEKVFLECVQDMDHENMFWYRQDPGLGLRLIYFSYDVKMKEKGDIPEGYSVSREKKERFSLILESASTNQTSMYLCASARSSDEKLFFGSGTQLSVL.

V gene TRBV9 combines with J gene TRBJ2-5; TCRdb's assignment of TRBD2 cannot be checked, as there is no DNA. This CDR3 spans 16 amino acids. Germline values: CDR1 SGDLS, CDR2 YYNGEE. This CDR3 is CASSVGLAGLQETQYF.

This sequence joins TRBV6-5 and TRBJ1-1; TCRdb proposes TRBD1, but this gene call is untestable without DNA. This CDR3 contains 16 residues. CDR1 and CDR2 from the germline V gene are MNHEY and SVGAGI. CDR3 sequence: CASRLGTGEPNTEAFF.

The chain links TRBV12-3 or TRBV12-4 to TRBJ2-2; lacking DNA, the TRBD2 call made by TCRdb goes unchecked. The CDR3 loop spans 16 amino acids. CDR3 sequence: CASSLGGLAVTGELFF.

This chain connects TRBV20-1 to TRBJ2-1; no DNA is available, so the TRBD1 call from TCRdb remains unchecked. The CDR3 consists of 14 residues. Germline V CDR1 and CDR2: DFQATT, SNEGSKA (reference sequence). The CDR3 spells CSARPRPRDNEQFF.

This sequence joins TRBV10-3 and TRBJ1-5; TCRdb's D call, TRBD1, is unchecked because there is no DNA. CDR3 size: 14 residues. The germline V gene encodes CDR1 ENHRY and CDR2 SYGVKD. CDR3: CAISPEGAEQPQHF.

The V call is TRBV12-3 or TRBV12-4, the J call TRBJ1-5; TCRdb names TRBD1, which stays unverified in the absence of DNA. The CDR3 has 17 amino acids. CDR3 residues: CASSFSIGGARNQPQHF.

The chain employs TRBV5-1 and TRBJ2-1; the TRBD2 assignment by TCRdb is unverifiable without DNA. From germline, CDR1 is SGHRS and CDR2 YFSETQ. CDR3 length equals 18 residues. The CDR3: CASSSRWAGGLPINEQFF.

V is TRBV10-3 and J is TRBJ2-3; TCRdb designates TRBD1, a call that cannot be tested without DNA. The CDR3 loop spans 16 amino acids. Looked up from germline, CDR1 is ENHRY and CDR2 is SYGVKD. CDR3: CAISENRGKLADTQYF.